This entry lists 25 T cell receptor beta chains sequenced from one sample in a study of blood T cell repertoires in COVID-19. The repertoire was sequenced with immunoSEQ multiplex PCR; TCRdb's copy has only in-frame clones and lacks some. Here the sample spans some 530,000 clones, 70% to 90% being singletons. Sequencing input: peripheral blood. The receptors were sampled from a human donor in a cohort sampled during active COVID-19.

This sequence joins TRBV6-6 and TRBJ1-1; no reliable D call. V was trimmed by 5 bases and J by 4 bases, leaving 8 bases between them. Germline-derived CDR1 and CDR2 are MNHNY and SVGAGI (reference sequence). The CDR3 has 12 amino acids. CDR3 in amino acids: CASSLPVTEAFF. CDR3 DNA: TGTGCCAGCAGTCTCCCGGTCACTGAAGCTTTCTTT.

The chain combines TRBV6-2 or TRBV6-3 with TRBJ2-1; TRBD2 matches at 11 bases. CDR3 length: 16 amino acids. Germline loops: CDR1 MNHEY, CDR2 SVGEGT. V was clipped by 4 bases and J by 5 bases; unmatched bases: 7. The CDR3 region is CASSSGLADLNNEQFF. The CDR3 DNA reads as TGTGCCAGCAGTTCGGGACTAGCGGACCTTAACAATGAGCAGTTCTTC.

This chain joins TRBV28 and TRBJ1-2; no firm D call. Between the trimmed V and J ends, which lost 7 bases and 5 bases, there was a span of 17 bases. Germline loops: CDR1 MDHEN, CDR2 SYDVKM. The CDR3 loop spans 14 amino acids. CDR3 loop: CASTLSWQVYGYTF. Here the CDR3 DNA reads TGTGCCAGCACCCTGAGCTGGCAGGTGTATGGCTACACCTTC.

In regard to this clone: This may arise from a read error, as a much more abundant clone is one base away. The chain uses TRBV28 and TRBJ1-4, with D perhaps TRBD1 (6 bases). The CDR3 length is 14 residues. The V gene lost 3 bases and the J gene lost 4 bases, with 9 bases spanning the gap. Per germline, CDR1 MDHEN and CDR2 SYDVKM. The CDR3: CASSFAGVNEKLFF. The CDR3 DNA sequence: TGTGCCAGCAGTTTTGCAGGGGTTAATGAAAAACTGTTTTTT. Filled out from reference TRBV28 and TRBJ1-4, the complete variable domain reads DVKVTQSSRYLVKRTGEKVFLECVQDMDHENMFWYRQDPGLGLRLIYFSYDVKMKEKGDIPEGYSVSREKKERFSLILESASTNQTSMYLCASSFAGVNEKLFFGSGTQLSVL.

The J gene is TRBJ2-1, the V gene TRBV15; D unresolved. Germline loops: CDR1 LNHNV, CDR2 YYDKDF (reference sequence). V was clipped by 1 base and J by 0 bases, with 7 bases between them. The CDR3 contains 15 residues. The CDR3 nucleotides read TGTGCCACCAGCAGAGTGATGGCCTCCTACAATGAGCAGTTCTTC. It is translated as CATSRVMASYNEQFF.

The chain has TRBV20-1 and TRBJ2-1; 8 positions agree with TRBD2. CDR3 length equals 16 residues. CDR1 is DFQATT, CDR2 SNEGSKA, per germline (reference sequence). Trimming cost V 3 bases and J 8 bases; bases outside gene matches: 15. CDR3 nucleotides: TGCAGTGCTAGTGAGTTTGGGACTAGTGGGCGGCATGAGCAGTTCTTC. Its translation: CSASEFGTSGRHEQFF.

This chain joins TRBV19 and TRBJ2-3, with D tentatively TRBD1 (7 bases). The CDR3 extends over 16 amino acids. Trimming removed 6 bases at V and 4 bases at J, with 20 bases between. The germline CDR1 and CDR2 sequences are LNHDA and SQIVND (reference sequence). Here the CDR3 reads CASSRGGQGVPDTQYF. The DNA of the CDR3 is TGTGCCAGTAGCCGAGGAGGGCAGGGGGTTCCAGATACGCAGTATTTT. Looking up the rest from reference TRBV19 and TRBJ2-3 gives the full variable domain: DGGITQSPKYLFRKEGQNVTLSCEQNLNHDAMYWYRQDPGQGLRLIYYSQIVNDFQKGDIAEGYSVSREKKESFPLTVTSAQKNPTAFYLCASSRGGQGVPDTQYFGPGTRLTVL.

This clone was seen a few times. The V gene is TRBV6-6, the J gene TRBJ1-5; 8 positions agree with TRBD1. The V segment lost 11 bases and the J segment 2 bases; nucleotides outside the gene matches: 11. Germline V gene sequence: CDR1 MNHNY, CDR2 SVGAGI (reference sequence). The CDR3 extends over 15 amino acids. The CDR3 DNA is TGTGCCGCCAGGGGGCTACTGGTCGGCAATCAGCCCCAGCATTTT. Translated, it gives CAARGLLVGNQPQHF.

This chain joins TRBV18 and TRBJ2-6, with D tentatively TRBD1 (6 bases). This CDR3 has 18 amino acids. V lost 2 bases and J 0 bases, leaving 14 bases between the germline ends. Germline values: CDR1 KGHSH, CDR2 LQKENI. The CDR3 region has the DNA TGTGCCAGCTCACCAGAAAAAGGACAGTTCTCTGGGGCCAACGTCCTGACTTTC. Translation: CASSPEKGQFSGANVLTF.

CDR3 protein: CAWSPRTNYGYTF. The DNA of the CDR3 is TGTGCCTGGAGTCCCAGGACTAACTATGGCTACACCTTC. The chain couples TRBV30 to TRBJ1-2, with no clear D. The CDR3 spans 13 residues. From germline, CDR1 is GTSNPN and CDR2 SVGIG (reference sequence). Between the trimmed V and J ends, which lost 2 bases and 0 bases, there was a span of 7 bases.

The genes are TRBV4-2 and TRBJ2-3; TRBD2 aligns across 12 bases. The CDR3 contains 18 residues. The V gene's germline CDR1 is LGHNA and CDR2 YNFKEQ. The trim removed 1 base at V and 2 bases at J, leaving 7 bases unmatched. The CDR3 coding sequence is TGTGCCAGCAGCCAAGGACTAGCGGGAGTGATCTACACAGATACGCAGTATTTT. This sequence encodes CASSQGLAGVIYTDTQYF.

This chain links TRBV5-1 with TRBJ1-2, with TRBD1 matching over 8 bases. CDR3 size: 17 residues. With V trimmed by 4 bases and J by 6 bases, 17 bases remained unmatched. In germline, CDR1 is SGHRS, CDR2 YFSETQ. The CDR3 DNA reads as TGCGCCAGCAGCCGGGGTGTCCGGGTGCAGGGGGCAAATGGCTACACCTTC. Residues: CASSRGVRVQGANGYTF.

The rearrangement uses TRBV5-4 and TRBJ1-1; tentatively, D is TRBD1 (6 bases). Germline V gives CDR1 SGHNT, CDR2 YYREEE (reference sequence). The CDR3 is 15 residues long. Trimming took off 3 bases at V and 5 bases at J, with 17 bases between the two ends. CDR3 region: CASSSDAGVLTEAFF. Written as DNA, the CDR3 is TGTGCCAGCAGCTCCGATGCAGGGGTCTTAACTGAAGCTTTCTTT.

The chain joins TRBV5-1 to TRBJ1-5, with TRBD1 identical over 7 bases. The CDR3 is 13 amino acids. J gave up 6 bases and V 2 bases, and 2 bases lay outside the gene matches. The germline gives CDR1 SGHRS, CDR2 YFSETQ. CDR3 sequence reads: CASSFQGGQPQHF. CDR3 DNA: TGCGCCAGCAGCTTTCAGGGGGGTCAGCCCCAGCATTTT.

This rearrangement joins TRBV18 to TRBJ1-2; 10 nucleotides align to TRBD1. Germline assignment: CDR1 KGHSH and CDR2 LQKENI. This CDR3 spans 15 amino acids. Unmatched junction bases numbered 2, after V lost 2 bases and J lost 2 bases. Here the CDR3 reads CASSPGQGGNYGYTF. CDR3 sequence (DNA): TGTGCCAGCTCACCAGGACAGGGGGGGAACTATGGCTACACCTTC.

This chain connects TRBV19 to TRBJ1-1; possibly TRBD1 for D (6 bases). Germline loops: CDR1 LNHDA, CDR2 SQIVND (reference sequence). The CDR3 totals 13 residues. Trimming pared 10 bases from V and 0 bases from J, leaving 12 bases between. The chain's CDR3 is CATRRGMNTEAFF. Here the CDR3 DNA reads TGTGCCACAAGAAGGGGGATGAACACTGAAGCTTTCTTT.

This chain uses TRBV5-1 with TRBJ2-3; 10 nucleotides agree with TRBD2. V shed 1 base, J shed 3 bases, and the junction held 8 bases outside the gene matches. Per the germline V gene, CDR1 is SGHRS and CDR2 is YFSETQ. The CDR3 covers 17 residues. CDR3 residues: CASSLWPSGSPTDTQYF. Here the CDR3 DNA reads TGCGCCAGCAGCTTGTGGCCTAGCGGGAGTCCGACAGATACGCAGTATTTT. Supplemented by reference TRBV5-1 and TRBJ2-3, the full variable domain reads KAGVTQTPRYLIKTRGQQVTLSCSPISGHRSVSWYQQTPGQGLQFLFEYFSETQRNKGNFPGRFSGRQFSNSRSEMNVSTLELGDSALYLCASSLWPSGSPTDTQYFGPGTRLTVL.

The chain employs TRBV5-6 and TRBJ1-5, with no clear D. V shed 1 base and J shed 7 bases, with 12 bases lying between them. This CDR3 has 14 residues. CDR1 is SGHDT and CDR2 is YYEEEE in the germline V gene. CDR3 in amino acids: CASSLSVTGQPQHF. The DNA for the CDR3 is TGTGCCAGCAGCTTGTCGGTGACGGGGCAGCCCCAGCATTTT.

The CDR3 here is CASTPSGQGAFEFF. Written as DNA, the CDR3 is TGTGCCAGCACCCCTTCAGGACAGGGGGCGTTTGAGTTCTTC. The V call is TRBV11-1, the J call TRBJ2-1, with 11 nucleotides matching TRBD1. Germline V gene sequence: CDR1 SGHAT, CDR2 FQDESV (reference sequence). With V trimmed by 7 bases and J by 14 bases, 13 bases remained unmatched. The CDR3 has 14 residues.

The gene calls are TRBV5-5 and TRBJ2-5; 8 nucleotides agree with TRBD1. Unmatched junction bases numbered 12, after V lost 3 bases and J lost 5 bases. The CDR3 has 16 amino acids. Germline V gene data show CDR1 as SGHKS and CDR2 as YYEKEE (reference sequence). The CDR3 reads CASSSQWGQARETQYF. The CDR3 nucleotides read TGTGCCAGCAGCTCCCAATGGGGACAGGCCAGGGAGACCCAGTACTTC. Supplemented by reference TRBV5-5 and TRBJ2-5, the full variable domain reads DAGVTQSPTHLIKTRGQQVTLRCSPISGHKSVSWYQQVLGQGPQFIFQYYEKEERGRGNFPDRFSARQFPNYSSELNVNALLLGDSALYLCASSSQWGQARETQYFGPGTRLLVL.

The genes are TRBV7-2 and TRBJ2-4; the D gene is possibly TRBD1 (6 bases). This CDR3 has 13 amino acids. CDR1 and CDR2 (germline): SGHTA, FQGNSA. Trimming removed 3 bases at V and 10 bases at J, with 13 bases between. This CDR3 is CASSLGAQGIQYF. For the CDR3, the DNA is TGTGCCAGCAGCTTGGGGGCACAGGGTATTCAGTACTTC.

The chain employs TRBV7-9 and TRBJ2-1; 7 bases agree with TRBD2. The CDR3 totals 13 residues. The ends lost 3 bases at V and 10 bases at J; junction bases unmatched: 6. The germline V gene has CDR1 SEHNR and CDR2 FQNEAQ (reference sequence). The CDR3 region has the DNA TGTGCCAGCAGCTTGGGGGGAGGGCCCGAGCAGTTCTTC. Translation: CASSLGGGPEQFF. Full variable domain (remainder filled in from reference TRBV7-9 and TRBJ2-1): DTGVSQNPRHKITKRGQNVTFRCDPISEHNRLYWYRQTLGQGPEFLTYFQNEAQLEKSRLLSDRFSAERPKGSFSTLEIQRTEQGDSAMYLCASSLGGGPEQFFGPGTRLTVL.

The CDR3 spells CASTRQGADQPQHF. The CDR3 DNA is TGTGCCAGTACTAGACAGGGGGCGGATCAGCCCCAGCATTTT. The chain is built from TRBV19 and TRBJ1-5; 10 nucleotides agree with TRBD1. There are 14 residues in the CDR3. Germline V gives CDR1 LNHDA, CDR2 SQIVND (reference sequence). V lost 7 bases to trimming and J lost 5 bases; unmatched junction nucleotides: 5.

The chain links TRBV10-1 to TRBJ1-5; TRBD1 might be the D (5 bases). V was pared by 0 bases and J by 5 bases, with 17 bases between. Germline V gene sequence: CDR1 WNHNN, CDR2 SYGVQD (reference sequence). The CDR3 extends over 17 amino acids. Here the CDR3 DNA reads TGCGCCAGCAGTGAGTCAAGAAGGGGAAACAATGATCAGCCCCAGCATTTT. The encoded protein is CASSESRRGNNDQPQHF.

This clone was seen only once. The chain combines TRBV28 with TRBJ1-2; TRBD1 is a possible D gene (6 bases). This CDR3 is built from 16 residues. V lost 4 bases, J lost 2 bases, and 17 bases lay in between. Germline values: CDR1 MDHEN, CDR2 SYDVKM. CDR3 region: CASSSFTGTTNYGYTF. CDR3 in DNA: TGTGCCAGCAGTTCCTTCACCGGGACAACGAACTATGGCTACACCTTC.